This TCR beta chain was documented in a study of long-term antiretroviral therapy in people with HIV. Only United States sites treated participants with HIV. With respect to this clone: Antigen: not known.

The run of the v3.0 immunoSEQ assay was at survey level. Method: immunoSEQ multiplex PCR; TCRdb's copy keeps in-frame clones and lacks some. The table includes roughly 28,000 clones, around 78% detected once. Study outcomes and limitations: Pre-ART expanded clones dominated the repertoire at every time point. Transplant donor controls retained higher diversity, though diversity increased after ART. Comparison with controls showed narrower CDR3 length ranges in HIV repertoires.

Trimming cost V 7 bases and J 3 bases, with 6 bases left between them. This CDR3 is built from 11 residues. Germline values: CDR1 MNHEY, CDR2 SMNVEV (reference sequence). This receptor was taken from a man aged 18 to 29 with HIV. The sequencing used unsorted PBMCs, collected 1.5 years before starting antiretroviral therapy. This sequence joins TRBV27 and TRBJ1-1; no clear D. The CDR3 reads CASIVYTEAFF. As DNA, the CDR3 is TGTGCCAGCATCGTGTACACTGAAGCTTTCTTT.